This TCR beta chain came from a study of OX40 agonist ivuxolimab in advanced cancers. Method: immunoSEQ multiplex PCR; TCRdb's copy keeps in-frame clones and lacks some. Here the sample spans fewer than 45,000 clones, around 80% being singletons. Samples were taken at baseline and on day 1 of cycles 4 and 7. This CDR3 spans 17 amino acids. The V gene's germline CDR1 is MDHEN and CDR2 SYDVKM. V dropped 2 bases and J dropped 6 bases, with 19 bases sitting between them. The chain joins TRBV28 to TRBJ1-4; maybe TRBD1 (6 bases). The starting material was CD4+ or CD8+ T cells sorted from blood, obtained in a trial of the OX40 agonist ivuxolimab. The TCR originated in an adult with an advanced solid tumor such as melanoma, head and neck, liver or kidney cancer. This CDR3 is CASSLRLGGASDEKLFF. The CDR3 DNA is TGTGCCAGCAGTTTACGCCTTGGGGGGGCTTCGGATGAAAAACTGTTTTTT. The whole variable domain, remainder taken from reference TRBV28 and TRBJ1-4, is DVKVTQSSRYLVKRTGEKVFLECVQDMDHENMFWYRQDPGLGLRLIYFSYDVKMKEKGDIPEGYSVSREKKERFSLILESASTNQTSMYLCASSLRLGGASDEKLFFGSGTQLSVL.